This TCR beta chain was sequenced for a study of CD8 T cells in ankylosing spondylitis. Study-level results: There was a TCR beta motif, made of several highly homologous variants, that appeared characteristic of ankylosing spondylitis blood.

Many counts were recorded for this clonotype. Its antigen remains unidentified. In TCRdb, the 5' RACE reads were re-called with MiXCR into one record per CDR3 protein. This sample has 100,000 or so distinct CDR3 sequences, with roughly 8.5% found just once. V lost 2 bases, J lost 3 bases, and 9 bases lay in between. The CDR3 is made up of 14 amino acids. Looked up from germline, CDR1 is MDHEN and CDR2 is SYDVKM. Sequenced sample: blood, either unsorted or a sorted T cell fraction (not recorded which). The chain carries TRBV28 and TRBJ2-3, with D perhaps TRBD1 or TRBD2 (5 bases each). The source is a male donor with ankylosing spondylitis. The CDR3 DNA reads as TGTGCCAGCAGTTTACAGGGAGCAACAGATACGCAGTATTTT. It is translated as CASSLQGATDTQYF. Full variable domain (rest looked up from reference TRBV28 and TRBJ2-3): DVKVTQSSRYLVKRTGEKVFLECVQDMDHENMFWYRQDPGLGLRLIYFSYDVKMKEKGDIPEGYSVSREKKERFSLILESASTNQTSMYLCASSLQGATDTQYFGPGTRLTVL.